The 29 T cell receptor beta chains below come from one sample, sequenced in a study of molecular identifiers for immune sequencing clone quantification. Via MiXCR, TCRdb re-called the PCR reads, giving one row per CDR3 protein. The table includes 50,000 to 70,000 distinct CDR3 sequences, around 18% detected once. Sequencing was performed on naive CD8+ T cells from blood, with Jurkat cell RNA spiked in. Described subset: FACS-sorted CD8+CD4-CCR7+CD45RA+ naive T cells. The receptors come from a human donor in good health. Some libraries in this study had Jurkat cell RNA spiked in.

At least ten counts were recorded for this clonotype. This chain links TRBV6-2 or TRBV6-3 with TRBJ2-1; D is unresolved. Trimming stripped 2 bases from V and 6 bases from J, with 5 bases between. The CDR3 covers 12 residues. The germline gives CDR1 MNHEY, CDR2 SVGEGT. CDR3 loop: CASSYPSNEQFF. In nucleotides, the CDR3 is TGTGCCAGCAGTTACCCCAGCAATGAGCAGTTCTTC.

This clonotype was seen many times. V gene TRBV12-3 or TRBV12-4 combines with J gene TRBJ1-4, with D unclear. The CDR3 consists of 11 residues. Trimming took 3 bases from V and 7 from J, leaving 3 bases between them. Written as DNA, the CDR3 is TGTGCCAGCAGTTTGTCTGAAAAACTGTTTTTT. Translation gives CASSLSEKLFF.

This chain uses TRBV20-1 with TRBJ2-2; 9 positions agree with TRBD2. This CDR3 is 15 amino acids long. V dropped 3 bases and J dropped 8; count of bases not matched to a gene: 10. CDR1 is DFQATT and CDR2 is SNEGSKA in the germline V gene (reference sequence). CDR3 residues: CSARTGTSTFGELFF. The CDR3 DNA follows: TGCAGTGCTAGGACCGGGACTAGCACCTTTGGGGAGCTGTTTTTT.

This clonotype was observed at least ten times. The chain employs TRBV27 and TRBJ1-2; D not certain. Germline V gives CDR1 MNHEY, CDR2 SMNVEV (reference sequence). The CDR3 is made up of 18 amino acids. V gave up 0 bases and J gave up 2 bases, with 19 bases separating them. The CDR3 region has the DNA TGTGCCAGCAGTTTATCGCCGGTGGAAGGAATAGTAAACTATGGCTACACCTTC. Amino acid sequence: CASSLSPVEGIVNYGYTF.

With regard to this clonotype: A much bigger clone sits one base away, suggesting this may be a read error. CDR3 sequence: CSVAEGVGSYEQYF. The CDR3 bases are TGCAGCGTTGCAGAGGGGGTAGGCTCCTACGAGCAGTACTTC. V gene TRBV29-1 combines with J gene TRBJ2-7; possible D gene TRBD1, 6 bases. Trimming removed 4 bases at V and 0 bases at J, with 13 bases between. Germline-derived CDR1 and CDR2 are SQVTM and ANQGSEA. The CDR3 runs to 14 residues.

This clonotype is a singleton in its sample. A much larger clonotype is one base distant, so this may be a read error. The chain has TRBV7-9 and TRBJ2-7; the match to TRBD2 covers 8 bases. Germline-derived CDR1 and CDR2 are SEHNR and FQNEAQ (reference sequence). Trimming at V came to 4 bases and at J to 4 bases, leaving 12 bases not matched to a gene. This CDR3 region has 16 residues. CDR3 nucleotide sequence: TGTGCCAGCAGCTCAAGACCAGCGGGAGTCGGGTACGAGCAGTACTTC. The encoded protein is CASSSRPAGVGYEQYF.

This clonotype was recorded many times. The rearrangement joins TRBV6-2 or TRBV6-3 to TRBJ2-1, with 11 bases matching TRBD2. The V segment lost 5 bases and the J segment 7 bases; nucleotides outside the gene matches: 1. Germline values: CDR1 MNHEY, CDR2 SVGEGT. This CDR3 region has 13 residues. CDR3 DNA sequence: TGTGCCAGCAGTCTAGCGGGAGGTAATGAGCAGTTCTTC. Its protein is CASSLAGGNEQFF.

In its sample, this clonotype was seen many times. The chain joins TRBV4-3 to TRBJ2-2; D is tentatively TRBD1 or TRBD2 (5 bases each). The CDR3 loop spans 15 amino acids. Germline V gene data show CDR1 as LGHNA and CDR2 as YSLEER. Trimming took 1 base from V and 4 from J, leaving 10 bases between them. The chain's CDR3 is CASSQGGVGTGELFF. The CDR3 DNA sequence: TGCGCCAGCAGCCAAGGAGGGGTCGGCACCGGGGAGCTGTTTTTT.

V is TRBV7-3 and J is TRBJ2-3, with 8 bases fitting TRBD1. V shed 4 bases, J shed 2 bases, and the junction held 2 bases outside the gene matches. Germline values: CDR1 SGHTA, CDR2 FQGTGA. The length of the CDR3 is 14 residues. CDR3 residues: CASSSDRATDTQYF. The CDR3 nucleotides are TGTGCCAGCAGCTCGGACAGGGCCACAGATACGCAGTATTTT.

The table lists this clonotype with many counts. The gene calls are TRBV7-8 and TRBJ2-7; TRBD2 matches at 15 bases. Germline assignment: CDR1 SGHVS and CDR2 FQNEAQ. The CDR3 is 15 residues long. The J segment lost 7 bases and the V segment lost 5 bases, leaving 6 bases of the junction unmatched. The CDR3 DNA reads TGTGCCAGCAGCCTGGGACTAGCGGGAGGAGGTGAGCAGTACTTC. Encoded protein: CASSLGLAGGGEQYF. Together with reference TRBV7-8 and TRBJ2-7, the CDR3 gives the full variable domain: GAGVSQSPRYKVAKRGQDVALRCDPISGHVSLFWYQQALGQGPEFLTYFQNEAQLDKSGLPSDRFFAERPEGSVSTLKIQRTQQEDSAVYLCASSLGLAGGGEQYFGPGTRLTVT.

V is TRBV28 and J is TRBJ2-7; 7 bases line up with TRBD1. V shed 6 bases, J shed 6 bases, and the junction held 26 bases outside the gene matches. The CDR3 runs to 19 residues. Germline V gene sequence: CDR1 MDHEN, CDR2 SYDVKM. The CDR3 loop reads CASSTNVETGATSMIEQYF. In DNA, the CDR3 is TGTGCCAGCAGCACCAATGTCGAAACAGGGGCCACATCAATGATCGAGCAGTACTTC.

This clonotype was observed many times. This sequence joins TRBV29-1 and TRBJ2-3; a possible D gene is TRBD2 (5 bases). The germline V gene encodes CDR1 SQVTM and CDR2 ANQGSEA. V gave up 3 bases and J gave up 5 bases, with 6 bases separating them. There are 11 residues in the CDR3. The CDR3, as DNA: TGCAGCGTTGATCGGGGAGATACGCAGTATTTT. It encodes CSVDRGDTQYF.

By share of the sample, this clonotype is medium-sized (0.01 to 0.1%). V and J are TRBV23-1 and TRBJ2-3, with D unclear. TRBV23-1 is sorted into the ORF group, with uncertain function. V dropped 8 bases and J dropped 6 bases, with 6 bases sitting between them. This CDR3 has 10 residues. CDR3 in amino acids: CASPSDTQYF. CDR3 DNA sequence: TGCGCCAGCCCGTCGGATACGCAGTATTTT.

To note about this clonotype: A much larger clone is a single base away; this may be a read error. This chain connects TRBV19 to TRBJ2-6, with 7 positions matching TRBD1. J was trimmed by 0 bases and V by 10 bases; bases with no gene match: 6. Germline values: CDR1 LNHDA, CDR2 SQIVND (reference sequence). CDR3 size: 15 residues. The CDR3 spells CANRTGPSGANVLTF. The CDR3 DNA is TGTGCCAATAGGACAGGCCCCTCTGGGGCCAACGTCCTGACTTTC.

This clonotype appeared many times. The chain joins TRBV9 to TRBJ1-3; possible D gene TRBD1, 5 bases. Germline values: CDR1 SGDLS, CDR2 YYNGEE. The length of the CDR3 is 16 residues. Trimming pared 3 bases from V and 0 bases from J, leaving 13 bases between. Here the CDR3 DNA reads TGTGCCAGCAGCGGAGAGACAGCCTACTCTGGAAACACCATATATTTT. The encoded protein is CASSGETAYSGNTIYF.

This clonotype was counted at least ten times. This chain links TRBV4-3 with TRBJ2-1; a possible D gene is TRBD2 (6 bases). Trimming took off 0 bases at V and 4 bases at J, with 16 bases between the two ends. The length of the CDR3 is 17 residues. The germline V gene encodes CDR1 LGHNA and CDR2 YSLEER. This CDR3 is CASSQDGGSGIYNEQFF. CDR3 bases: TGCGCCAGCAGCCAAGATGGCGGTAGCGGCATATACAATGAGCAGTTCTTC.

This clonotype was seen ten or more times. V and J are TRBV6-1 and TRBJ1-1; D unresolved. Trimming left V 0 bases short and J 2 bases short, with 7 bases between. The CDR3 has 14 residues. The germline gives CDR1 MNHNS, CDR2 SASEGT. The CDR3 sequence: CASSEARVNTEAFF. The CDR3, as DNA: TGTGCCAGCAGTGAAGCTAGGGTTAACACTGAAGCTTTCTTT.

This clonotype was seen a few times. The CDR3 region has the DNA TGTGCCAGCTCCCTTGTAGGACTAGCAACCTACGAGCAGTACTTC. Protein sequence: CASSLVGLATYEQYF. The chain carries TRBV18 and TRBJ2-7; 8 bases agree with TRBD2. V shed 6 bases, J shed 2 bases, and the junction held 9 bases outside the gene matches. The CDR3 is 15 amino acids. Germline assignment: CDR1 KGHSH and CDR2 LQKENI.

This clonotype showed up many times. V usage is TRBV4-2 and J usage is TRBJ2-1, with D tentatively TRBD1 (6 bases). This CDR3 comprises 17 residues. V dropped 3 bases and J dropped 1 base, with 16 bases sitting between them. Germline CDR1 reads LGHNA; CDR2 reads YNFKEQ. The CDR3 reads CASSHQGTLESYNEQFF. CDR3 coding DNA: TGTGCCAGCAGCCACCAGGGGACCCTAGAGTCCTACAATGAGCAGTTCTTC.

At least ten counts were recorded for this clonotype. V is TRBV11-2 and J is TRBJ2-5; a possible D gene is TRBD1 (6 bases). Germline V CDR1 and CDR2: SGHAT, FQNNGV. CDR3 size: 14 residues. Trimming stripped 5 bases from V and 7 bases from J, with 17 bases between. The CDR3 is CASSHPPGDGTQYF. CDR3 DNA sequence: TGTGCCAGCAGCCACCCTCCAGGGGATGGGACCCAGTACTTC.

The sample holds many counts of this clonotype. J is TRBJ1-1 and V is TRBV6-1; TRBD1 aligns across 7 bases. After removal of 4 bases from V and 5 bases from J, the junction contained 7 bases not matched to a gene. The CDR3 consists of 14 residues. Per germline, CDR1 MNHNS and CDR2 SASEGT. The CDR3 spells CASSGEQGWTEAFF. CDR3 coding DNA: TGTGCCAGCAGTGGTGAACAGGGGTGGACTGAAGCTTTCTTT.

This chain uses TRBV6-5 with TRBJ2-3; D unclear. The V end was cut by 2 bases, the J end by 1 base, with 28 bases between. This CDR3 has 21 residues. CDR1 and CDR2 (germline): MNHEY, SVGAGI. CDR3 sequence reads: CASSYTTRTSIGGLGTDTQYF. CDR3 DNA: TGTGCCAGCAGTTACACCACACGAACCTCCATTGGCGGCCTCGGCACAGATACGCAGTATTTT.

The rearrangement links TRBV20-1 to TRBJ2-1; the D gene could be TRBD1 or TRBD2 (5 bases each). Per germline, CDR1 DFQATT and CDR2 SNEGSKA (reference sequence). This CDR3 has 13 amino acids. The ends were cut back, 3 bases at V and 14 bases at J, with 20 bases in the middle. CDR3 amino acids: CSASSGTRLWEFF. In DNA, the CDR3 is TGCAGTGCTAGTTCCGGGACCCGTCTCTGGGAGTTCTTC.

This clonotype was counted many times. CDR3: CASSDFQETQYF. DNA for the CDR3: TGTGCCAGCAGCGATTTCCAAGAGACCCAGTACTTC. The chain recombines TRBV5-5 with TRBJ2-5; no definite D call. Germline V gene lookup returns CDR1 SGHKS and CDR2 YYEKEE (reference sequence). The CDR3 runs to 12 residues. V dropped 4 bases and J dropped 1 base, with 5 bases sitting between them. Variable domain in full (rest from reference TRBV5-5 and TRBJ2-5): DAGVTQSPTHLIKTRGQQVTLRCSPISGHKSVSWYQQVLGQGPQFIFQYYEKEERGRGNFPDRFSARQFPNYSSELNVNALLLGDSALYLCASSDFQETQYFGPGTRLLVL.

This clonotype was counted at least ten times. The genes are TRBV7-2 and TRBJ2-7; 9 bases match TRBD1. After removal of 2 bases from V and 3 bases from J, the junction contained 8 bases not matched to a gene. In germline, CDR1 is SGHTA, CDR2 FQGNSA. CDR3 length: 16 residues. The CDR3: CASSLWSDRGYYEQYF. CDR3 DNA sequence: TGTGCCAGCAGCTTATGGTCGGACAGGGGCTACTACGAGCAGTACTTC.

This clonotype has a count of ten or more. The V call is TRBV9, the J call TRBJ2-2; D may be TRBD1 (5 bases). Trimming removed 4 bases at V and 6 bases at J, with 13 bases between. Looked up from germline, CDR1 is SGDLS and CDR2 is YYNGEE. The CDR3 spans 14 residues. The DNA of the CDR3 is TGTGCCAGCAGCACCCTTCTAGGGGCCGGGGAGCTGTTTTTT. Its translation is CASSTLLGAGELFF.

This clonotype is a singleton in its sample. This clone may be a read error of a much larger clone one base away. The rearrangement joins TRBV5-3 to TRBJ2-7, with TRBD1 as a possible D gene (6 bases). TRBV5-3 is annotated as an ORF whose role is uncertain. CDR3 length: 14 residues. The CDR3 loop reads CASSYTTLRGEQYF. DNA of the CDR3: TGTGCCAGCAGCTACACAACGCTCAGGGGTGAGCAGTACTTC.

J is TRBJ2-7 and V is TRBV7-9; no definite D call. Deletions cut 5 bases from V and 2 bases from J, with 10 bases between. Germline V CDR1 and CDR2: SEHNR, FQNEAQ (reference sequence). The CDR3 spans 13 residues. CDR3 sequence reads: CASSTAPPYEQYF. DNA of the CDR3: TGTGCCAGCAGCACAGCTCCGCCCTACGAGCAGTACTTC.

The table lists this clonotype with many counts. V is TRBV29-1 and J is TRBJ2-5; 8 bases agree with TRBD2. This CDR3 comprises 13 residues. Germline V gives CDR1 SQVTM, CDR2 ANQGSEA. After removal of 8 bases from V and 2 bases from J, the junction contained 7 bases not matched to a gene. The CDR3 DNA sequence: TGCAGCATGGCGGGGGGCAGGCAAGAGACCCAGTACTTC. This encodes CSMAGGRQETQYF.